Below are 30 T cell receptor beta chains sequenced from a single sample in a study of identical twins. TCRdb itself ran the 5' RACE reads through MiXCR, one entry per CDR3 protein. The data show roughly 480,000 distinct CDR3 sequences, roughly a quarter seen once. These same records also appear under a second study, on T cells expressing NK-cell markers.

Sequenced: CD4+ T cells sorted from blood. These receptor sequences come from a woman under 30 in good health.

V usage is TRBV20-1 and J usage is TRBJ2-2; TRBD2 matches at 10 bases. Looked up from germline, CDR1 is DFQATT and CDR2 is SNEGSKA (reference sequence). CDR3 length: 16 residues. V trimming: 3 bases; J trimming: 1 base; junction bases outside the gene matches: 5. DNA of the CDR3: TGCAGTGCTAGGAAGTTAGCGGGAGGGAACACCGGGGAGCTGTTTTTT. Encoded protein: CSARKLAGGNTGELFF.

This clonotype was detected only a few times. The chain uses TRBV23-1 and TRBJ2-5; 9 bases are shared with TRBD2. TRBV23-1 is treated as an ORF (open reading frame) with a function not yet certain. The trim removed 2 bases at V and 0 bases at J, leaving 13 bases unmatched. CDR3 length: 19 amino acids. The CDR3: CASSQIAPLAGRYQETQYF. Written as DNA, the CDR3 is TGCGCCAGCAGTCAAATAGCCCCTCTAGCGGGACGGTACCAAGAGACCCAGTACTTC.

The chain has TRBV20-1 and TRBJ2-1; D remains unclear. Germline lookup yields CDR1 DFQATT and CDR2 SNEGSKA (reference sequence). This CDR3 contains 12 residues. With 5 bases removed from V and 10 bases from J, the gap between germline ends came to 15 bases. CDR3 in DNA: TGCAGTGCTTCGTACTTAGCTGGGGAGCAGTTCTTC. This encodes CSASYLAGEQFF.

This clonotype was counted a few times. The chain uses TRBV7-2 and TRBJ2-3; weak D call: TRBD2 (6 bases). The CDR3 has 16 amino acids. Between the trimmed V and J ends, which lost 5 bases and 0 bases, there was a span of 15 bases. In germline, CDR1 is SGHTA, CDR2 FQGNSA. CDR3 residues: CASSPPGSGSTDTQYF. The CDR3 DNA reads as TGTGCCAGCAGCCCCCCCGGGAGCGGAAGCACAGATACGCAGTATTTT.

This clonotype was seen a few times. The rearrangement joins TRBV15 to TRBJ1-5; D is perhaps TRBD1 (6 bases). CDR3 size: 15 residues. Per germline, CDR1 LNHNV and CDR2 YYDKDF (reference sequence). Trimming took off 0 bases at V and 7 bases at J, with 13 bases between the two ends. CDR3 DNA sequence: TGTGCCACCAGCAGAGAGGCAGGGAGGGGGCAGCCCCAGCATTTT. Its translation is CATSREAGRGQPQHF.

The chain has TRBV29-1 and TRBJ2-3; 8 bases are a match to TRBD1. CDR1 is SQVTM, CDR2 ANQGSEA, per germline. This CDR3 comprises 16 residues. J was trimmed by 4 bases and V by 8 bases; bases with no gene match: 17. CDR3 loop: CSLMPRVTGDPDTQYF. CDR3 DNA sequence: TGCAGCTTGATGCCCCGGGTGACAGGGGACCCAGATACGCAGTATTTT.

This clonotype was seen a few times. The chain employs TRBV29-1 and TRBJ2-1; 8 bases fit TRBD2. The CDR3 loop spans 15 amino acids. Looked up from germline, CDR1 is SQVTM and CDR2 is ANQGSEA. The V gene end was trimmed by 6 bases and the J gene end by 8 bases; junction bases not matched to a gene: 15. The CDR3, as DNA: TGCAGCGTCTTACTAGGGACTAGAAAACTGGATGAGCAGTTCTTC. Translated: CSVLLGTRKLDEQFF.

This clonotype came up a few times. The rearrangement joins TRBV29-1 to TRBJ2-2, with 16 bases identical to TRBD2. The CDR3 loop spans 15 amino acids. Germline assignment: CDR1 SQVTM and CDR2 ANQGSEA. The V segment lost 7 bases and the J segment 9 bases; nucleotides outside the gene matches: 8. In DNA form, the CDR3 reads TGCAGCGCCTCGGGACTAGCGGGAGGGCTTTGGGAGCTGTTTTTT. Protein product: CSASGLAGGLWELFF.

V is TRBV12-3 or TRBV12-4 and J is TRBJ2-3; 8 bases map to TRBD2. The CDR3 spans 15 residues. Trimming at V came to 3 bases and at J to 5 bases, leaving 7 bases not matched to a gene. The CDR3 loop is CASSFRGGWGDTQYF. The CDR3, as DNA: TGTGCCAGCAGTTTCCGGGGGGGTTGGGGAGATACGCAGTATTTT.

V gene TRBV3-1 combines with J gene TRBJ1-1; unclear D gene. V was clipped by 1 base and J by 4 bases, with 7 bases between them. CDR3 length equals 13 residues. CDR1 LGHDT and CDR2 YNNKEL come from the germline V gene (reference sequence). In nucleotides, the CDR3 is TGTGCCAGCAGCCAAGGTTCGATCACTGAAGCTTTCTTT. This translates into CASSQGSITEAFF.

This chain joins TRBV5-1 and TRBJ2-5; D unclear. The germline CDR1 and CDR2 sequences are SGHRS and YFSETQ. The CDR3 length is 13 residues. The germline V and J ends were trimmed by 1 base and 1 base, with 5 bases remaining between them. CDR3 sequence reads: CASSLYSQETQYF. DNA of the CDR3: TGCGCCAGCAGCTTGTACAGCCAAGAGACCCAGTACTTC.

The chain is built from TRBV11-2 and TRBJ1-5, with D hard to call. The V gene lost 5 bases and the J gene lost 5 bases, with 10 bases spanning the gap. This CDR3 region has 13 residues. Germline V gene lookup returns CDR1 SGHAT and CDR2 FQNNGV. CDR3 coding DNA: TGTGCCAGCAGCCCTAGAGTCGATCAGCCCCAGCATTTT. Translating it yields CASSPRVDQPQHF.

This clonotype occurred a few times. At one boundary the junction diverges from the germline segment, which might be a read error. This rearrangement joins TRBV7-7 to TRBJ2-1; 8 positions agree with TRBD2. The CDR3 runs 13 residues. Germline loops: CDR1 SSHAT, CDR2 FNYEAQ (reference sequence). The CDR3 loop is CASSTTSGRDQFF. The CDR3 coding sequence is TGTGCTAGCAGCACTACTAGCGGCCGCGATCAGTTCTTC.

The V call is TRBV20-1, the J call TRBJ2-3, with D unresolved. This CDR3 is built from 13 residues. V lost 3 bases and J lost 4, with 11 bases in between. The V gene's germline CDR1 is DFQATT and CDR2 SNEGSKA (reference sequence). CDR3 sequence (DNA): TGCAGTGCTAGTGTTAGACGGGCAGATACGCAGTATTTT. Protein product: CSASVRRADTQYF.

This clonotype was seen more than once but under ten times. The chain carries TRBV24-1 and TRBJ2-3, with D maybe TRBD1 (6 bases). CDR1 and CDR2 from the germline V gene are KGHDR and SFDVKD. Trimming cost V 4 bases and J 2 bases, with 12 bases left between them. CDR3 length equals 15 residues. DNA of the CDR3: TGTGCCACCAGTGACCGACAGGATTACACAGATACGCAGTATTTT. This gives the protein CATSDRQDYTDTQYF.

The V and J genes are TRBV7-2 and TRBJ2-2; perhaps TRBD1 as D (5 bases). Germline values: CDR1 SGHTA, CDR2 FQGNSA. The CDR3 has 12 residues. The V end lost 3 bases, the J end lost 7 bases, and 6 bases lay between the germline ends. The CDR3 DNA sequence: TGTGCCAGCAGCTTGGACAACGGGGAGCTGTTTTTT. It yields the protein CASSLDNGELFF.

Remarks on this clonotype: Compared with germline, one end of the junction differs, possibly owing to a read error. The V and J genes are TRBV5-1 and TRBJ2-5; the D gene is possibly TRBD2 (6 bases). Germline assignment: CDR1 SGHRS and CDR2 YFSETQ. The CDR3 spans 13 residues. The CDR3 spells CASRRGDQETQYF. The CDR3 DNA reads TGCGCAAGCAGGAGGGGTGATCAAGAGACCCAGTACTTC.

This clonotype turned up a few times. This chain connects TRBV10-3 to TRBJ2-2; D is possibly TRBD1 (6 bases). CDR3 size: 15 residues. Germline CDR1 ENHRY, CDR2 SYGVKD. V lost 7 bases, J lost 0 bases, and 12 bases lay in between. CDR3 sequence: CAITPGTTNTGELFF. In nucleotides, the CDR3 is TGTGCCATCACCCCCGGGACAACGAACACCGGGGAGCTGTTTTTT.

This clonotype was seen a handful of times. The chain carries TRBV3-1 and TRBJ1-1; TRBD1 agrees at 10 bases. The trim removed 4 bases at V and 4 bases at J, leaving 6 bases unmatched. Germline V gene sequence: CDR1 LGHDT, CDR2 YNNKEL (reference sequence). The CDR3 length is 15 residues. The CDR3 is CASSPGQGRGTEAFF. CDR3 nucleotide sequence: TGTGCCAGCAGCCCGGGACAGGGGAGAGGCACTGAAGCTTTCTTT.

This clonotype came up a few times. V and J are TRBV2 and TRBJ2-1; D perhaps matches TRBD2 (7 bases). Germline values: CDR1 SNHLY, CDR2 FYNNEI. Trimming shortened V by 4 bases and J by 3 bases, and 16 bases separated the two germline ends. This CDR3 region has 16 residues. CDR3 in DNA: TGTGCCAGCAGTGGTTCGCGGGGGACACACTACAATGAGCAGTTCTTC. It yields the protein CASSGSRGTHYNEQFF.

The V call is TRBV2, the J call TRBJ2-7; TRBD1 might be the D (7 bases). V was clipped by 6 bases and J by 0 bases, with 18 bases between them. Per germline, CDR1 SNHLY and CDR2 FYNNEI. The CDR3 length is 16 residues. This CDR3 is CASSPPWGDSSYEQYF. The DNA for the CDR3 is TGTGCCAGCAGCCCACCTTGGGGGGACAGCTCCTACGAGCAGTACTTC.

This clonotype has only a few counts. Written as DNA, the CDR3 is TGTGCCAGCAGCGTAGAAGGGGCAGGTAGTCAGCCCCAGCATTTT. Translation gives CASSVEGAGSQPQHF. The V gene is TRBV9, the J gene TRBJ1-5; D may be TRBD1 (5 bases). The germline V gene has CDR1 SGDLS and CDR2 YYNGEE. The CDR3 length is 15 residues. The V gene lost 0 bases and the J gene lost 6 bases, with 13 bases spanning the gap. Combining the CDR3 with reference TRBV9 and TRBJ1-5 gives the whole variable domain DSGVTQTPKHLITATGQRVTLRCSPRSGDLSVYWYQQSLDQGLQFLIQYYNGEERAKGNILERFSAQQFPDLHSELNLSSLELGDSALYFCASSVEGAGSQPQHFGDGTRLSIL.

The gene calls are TRBV6-2 or TRBV6-3 and TRBJ2-7, with unresolved D. The length of the CDR3 is 12 residues. Germline lookup yields CDR1 MNHEY and CDR2 SVGEGT. V lost 3 bases and J 6 bases, leaving 9 bases between the germline ends. In DNA form, the CDR3 reads TGTGCCAGCAGTTATGGAGTTGGCGAGCAGTACTTC. Its translation is CASSYGVGEQYF.

The V gene is TRBV9, the J gene TRBJ2-4; TRBD2 agrees at 8 bases. Germline CDR1 SGDLS, CDR2 YYNGEE. There are 18 residues in the CDR3. Trimming took 4 bases from V and 0 from J; bases not matched to a gene: 12. CDR3 protein: CASSPRGELAVAKNIQYF. CDR3 bases: TGTGCCAGCAGCCCCCGGGGGGAACTAGCGGTAGCCAAAAACATTCAGTACTTC. Looking up the rest from reference TRBV9 and TRBJ2-4 gives the full variable domain: DSGVTQTPKHLITATGQRVTLRCSPRSGDLSVYWYQQSLDQGLQFLIQYYNGEERAKGNILERFSAQQFPDLHSELNLSSLELGDSALYFCASSPRGELAVAKNIQYFGAGTRLSVL.

Only a few counts were recorded for this clonotype. This chain's CDR3 is CASSYTGEGEQFF. CDR3 DNA: TGTGCCAGCAGTTATACAGGGGAAGGTGAGCAGTTCTTC. The genes are TRBV12-3 or TRBV12-4 and TRBJ2-1, with TRBD1 matching 7 bases. CDR3 length: 13 amino acids. Trimming at V came to 4 bases and at J to 9 bases, leaving 6 bases not matched to a gene.

V is TRBV12-3 or TRBV12-4 and J is TRBJ2-3, with a weak D call TRBD1 (7 bases). This CDR3 region has 14 residues. V was cut by 1 base and J by 7 bases, with 12 bases left in between. The CDR3 here is CASSLVRDSYTQYF. DNA of the CDR3: TGTGCCAGCAGTTTAGTGCGGGACAGTTATACGCAGTATTTT.

The chain couples TRBV19 to TRBJ2-5; 7 bases agree with TRBD1. There are 13 residues in the CDR3. Germline V CDR1 and CDR2: LNHDA, SQIVND (reference sequence). With V trimmed by 5 bases and J by 2 bases, 2 bases remained unmatched. The CDR3: CASSEGQQETQYF. CDR3 in DNA: TGTGCCAGTAGTGAGGGACAGCAAGAGACCCAGTACTTC.

The V gene is TRBV20-1, the J gene TRBJ1-1; 9 nucleotides align to TRBD1. The length of the CDR3 is 13 residues. V lost 5 bases and J lost 6; bases outside the gene matches: 7. In germline, CDR1 is DFQATT, CDR2 SNEGSKA (reference sequence). In DNA form, the CDR3 reads TGCAGTGCTGACACGGGACAGGGTTCTGAAGCTTTCTTT. Protein sequence: CSADTGQGSEAFF.

The rearrangement links TRBV30 to TRBJ1-1; 12 bases align to TRBD1. In germline, CDR1 is GTSNPN, CDR2 SVGIG (reference sequence). Germline trimming cut 3 bases from V and 3 bases from J; bases unmatched to any gene: 5. The CDR3 sequence is 15 residues long. DNA for the CDR3: TGTGCCTGGAGAACCGGGACAGGGGGCTACACTGAAGCTTTCTTT. Translated: CAWRTGTGGYTEAFF.

CDR3 in amino acids: CASSFRGVGGYTF. CDR3 bases: TGTGCCAGCAGTTTTCGGGGCGTAGGGGGCTACACCTTC. This rearrangement joins TRBV12-3 or TRBV12-4 to TRBJ1-2, with D possibly matching TRBD1 (5 bases). The CDR3 totals 13 residues. Trimming took 3 bases from V and 8 from J, leaving 13 bases between them.